The 12 T cell receptor beta chains below all came from one sample that was sequenced in a study of CD8 T cells in ankylosing spondylitis. Whole-study findings and limits: Several highly homologous variants made up a TCR beta motif that seemed to typify ankylosing spondylitis blood.

These TCRs are of unknown antigen specificity. TCRdb redid the calling of the 5' RACE reads with MiXCR, one entry per CDR3 protein. Of almost 400,000 distinct CDR3 sequences listed, about a fifth are singletons. The specimen was blood, either unsorted or a sorted T cell fraction (not recorded which). The receptors come from a male donor with ankylosing spondylitis.

This chain joins TRBV12-3 or TRBV12-4 and TRBJ1-1; unclear D gene. Between the trimmed V and J ends, which lost 6 bases and 5 bases, there was a span of 16 bases. This CDR3 spans 14 amino acids. CDR3 sequence: CASSRTGFLTEAFF. CDR3 DNA sequence: TGTGCCAGCAGCCGGACGGGCTTCTTGACTGAAGCTTTCTTT.

This clonotype turned up a few times. The chain employs TRBV20-1 and TRBJ2-5; 8 bases line up with TRBD2. Germline V gene data show CDR1 as DFQATT and CDR2 as SNEGSKA (reference sequence). Trimming took 6 bases from V and 5 from J; bases not matched to a gene: 8. This CDR3 has 13 residues. CDR3 loop: CSAATGGMETQYF. In nucleotides, the CDR3 is TGCAGTGCCGCGACGGGGGGGATGGAGACCCAGTACTTC.

V usage is TRBV6-1 and J usage is TRBJ2-2, with D perhaps TRBD1 (5 bases). Germline CDR1 and CDR2: MNHNS and SASEGT. This CDR3 is 14 amino acids long. The V gene lost 4 bases and the J gene lost 6 bases, with 12 bases spanning the gap. The CDR3 region has the DNA TGTGCCAGCAGTGTCCAGGGATGGCCCGGGGAGCTGTTTTTT. Translation gives CASSVQGWPGELFF.

This chain uses TRBV28 with TRBJ1-2, with D unresolved. CDR1 is MDHEN and CDR2 is SYDVKM in the germline V gene. V lost 6 bases, J lost 4 bases, and 12 bases lay in between. The CDR3 loop spans 13 amino acids. The DNA of the CDR3 is TGTGCCAGCAGCTCGACGGAATCCTATGGCTACACCTTC. It specifies CASSSTESYGYTF.

V gene TRBV7-2 combines with J gene TRBJ2-6; D may be TRBD2 (6 bases). Trimming pared 1 base from V and 0 bases from J, leaving 10 bases between. CDR1 is SGHTA, CDR2 FQGNSA, per germline. CDR3 size: 17 residues. The CDR3 spells CASSLVGGGSGANVLTF. CDR3 DNA: TGTGCCAGCAGCTTAGTGGGAGGCGGCTCTGGGGCCAACGTCCTGACTTTC.

This clonotype was detected only a few times. The rearrangement links TRBV7-9 to TRBJ2-7; D call uncertain. CDR1 SEHNR and CDR2 FQNEAQ come from the germline V gene (reference sequence). This CDR3 comprises 14 residues. The V and J ends lost 0 bases and 8 bases respectively, with 14 bases between them. CDR3 protein: CASSLASDAGQQYF. DNA for the CDR3: TGTGCCAGCAGCTTAGCCTCTGACGCCGGTCAGCAGTACTTC.

This rearrangement joins TRBV11-2 to TRBJ2-7; 8 nucleotides agree with TRBD1. The germline gives CDR1 SGHAT, CDR2 FQNNGV. This CDR3 spans 14 amino acids. With V trimmed by 1 base and J by 4 bases, 3 bases remained unmatched. CDR3 nucleotides: TGTGCCAGCAGCTTAGCAACAGGGGGGTACGAGCAGTACTTC. Its protein is CASSLATGGYEQYF.

The chain combines TRBV4-3 with TRBJ2-2; 9 nucleotides agree with TRBD2. The CDR3 length is 16 residues. Germline V gives CDR1 LGHNA, CDR2 YSLEER. V was clipped by 2 bases and J by 5 bases; unmatched bases: 6. The CDR3 sequence is CASSQLPSGTTGELFF. Written as DNA, the CDR3 is TGCGCCAGCAGCCAATTGCCTAGCGGGACGACCGGGGAGCTGTTTTTT.

The chain combines TRBV4-1 with TRBJ1-1; D might be TRBD1 (5 bases). There are 15 residues in the CDR3. Germline CDR1 reads MGHRA; CDR2 reads YSYEKL. The V and J ends lost 1 base and 0 bases respectively, with 9 bases between them. Here the CDR3 reads CASSQVGAMNTEAFF. The CDR3 DNA sequence: TGCGCCAGCAGCCAAGTAGGGGCCATGAACACTGAAGCTTTCTTT.

This chain links TRBV7-9 with TRBJ1-2, with D uncertain. The V gene's germline CDR1 is SEHNR and CDR2 FQNEAQ (reference sequence). Deletions cut 2 bases from V and 13 bases from J, with 20 bases between. The CDR3 has 14 residues. The DNA for the CDR3 is TGTGCCAGCAGCTTATCAGCACCCACCGGGATAGGCACCTTC. Translating it yields CASSLSAPTGIGTF.

This clonotype turned up a few times. This chain links TRBV4-2 with TRBJ2-7; D gene ambiguous. The CDR3 has 15 residues. From germline, CDR1 is LGHNA and CDR2 YNFKEQ. V was cut by 0 bases and J by 1 base, with 10 bases left in between. The CDR3 loop reads CASSQELMGSYEQYF. In nucleotides, the CDR3 is TGTGCCAGCAGCCAAGAGCTCATGGGGTCCTACGAGCAGTACTTC.

V and J are TRBV20-1 and TRBJ1-2; D gene ambiguous. CDR3 length: 15 amino acids. The germline V gene encodes CDR1 DFQATT and CDR2 SNEGSKA (reference sequence). Trimming removed 1 base from V and 4 bases from J, with 16 bases in between. The CDR3 here is CSARARYSRSYGYTF. The CDR3 coding sequence is TGCAGTGCTAGAGCAAGGTACTCCCGATCCTATGGCTACACCTTC.